The 27 T cell receptor beta chains listed next were all sequenced from one sample in a study of blood T cell repertoires in COVID-19. Some clones are missing from TCRdb's copy, which holds only in-frame ones; the method was immunoSEQ multiplex PCR. Of approximately 190,000 clones listed, about four fifths are singletons. The sample taken for sequencing was peripheral blood. Receptor source: a man aged 60-69 years with acute or convalescent COVID-19.

The chain employs TRBV4-2 and TRBJ2-7, with 8 nucleotides matching TRBD2. Unmatched junction bases numbered 11, after V lost 0 bases and J lost 4 bases. The CDR3 loop spans 17 amino acids. Germline V gene lookup returns CDR1 LGHNA and CDR2 YNFKEQ. The CDR3 DNA reads TGTGCCAGCAGCCAAGACCTGGGACTAGGGGGAATATACGAGCAGTACTTC. This encodes CASSQDLGLGGIYEQYF.

V is TRBV19 and J is TRBJ1-1, with TRBD1 as a possible D gene (5 bases). The V and J ends lost 5 bases and 1 base respectively, with 8 bases between them. This CDR3 has 13 residues. Per germline, CDR1 LNHDA and CDR2 SQIVND (reference sequence). The CDR3, as DNA: TGTGCCAGTAGTTCCAGGGCGAACACTGAAGCTTTCTTT. Its translation is CASSSRANTEAFF.

This clone was recorded only once. V is TRBV10-3 and J is TRBJ2-7, with 11 nucleotides matching TRBD2. The CDR3 covers 13 residues. The junction had 6 bases not matched to a gene; V was cut back by 10 bases and J by 4 bases. The germline V gene has CDR1 ENHRY and CDR2 SYGVKD. The CDR3 nucleotides read TGTGCCACTGGGACTAGCGGCCTATACGAGCAGTACTTC. It encodes CATGTSGLYEQYF.

The chain employs TRBV2 and TRBJ2-3, with TRBD2 matching over 9 bases. V dropped 7 bases and J dropped 8; count of bases not matched to a gene: 10. From germline, CDR1 is SNHLY and CDR2 FYNNEI. The CDR3 runs 14 residues. For the CDR3, the DNA is TGTGCCAGCACCATAGCGGGGGAAAGCGGTACGCAGTATTTT. Its translation: CASTIAGESGTQYF.

The chain joins TRBV3-1 (or the pseudogene TRBV3-2) to TRBJ1-2, with no clear D. V shed 3 bases and J shed 2 bases, with 7 bases lying between them. Germline assignment: CDR1 LGHDT and CDR2 YNNKEL (reference sequence). There are 13 residues in the CDR3. CDR3 in DNA: TGTGCCAGCAGCCAGCTTCAGAACTATGGCTACACCTTC. Its protein product is CASSQLQNYGYTF.

The chain is built from TRBV24-1 and TRBJ1-2; 7 bases align to TRBD1. CDR3 size: 17 residues. The germline gives CDR1 KGHDR, CDR2 SFDVKD. With 2 bases clipped from V and 8 bases from J, the junction kept 16 bases outside the gene matches. CDR3 sequence (DNA): TGTGCCACCAGTGATTACCCGACAGGGCTAGGCTATGAAGGCTACACCTTC. Its translation is CATSDYPTGLGYEGYTF.

V is TRBV12-3 or TRBV12-4 and J is TRBJ1-2; D ambiguous. Trimming removed 10 bases at V and 4 bases at J, with 7 bases between. The CDR3 is made up of 10 amino acids. CDR3 in DNA: TGTGCCACCTACTCCTATGGCTACACCTTC. Translating it yields CATYSYGYTF.

The V call is TRBV9, the J call TRBJ2-3; 8 bases are shared with TRBD2. The V and J ends lost 1 base and 4 bases, in that order; junction bases with no gene match: 5. The germline V gene encodes CDR1 SGDLS and CDR2 YYNGEE. The CDR3 has 15 amino acids. The CDR3 here is CASSVSGSQADTQYF. The CDR3 coding sequence is TGTGCCAGCAGCGTAAGCGGGAGCCAGGCAGATACGCAGTATTTT. Looking up the rest from reference TRBV9 and TRBJ2-3 gives the full variable domain: DSGVTQTPKHLITATGQRVTLRCSPRSGDLSVYWYQQSLDQGLQFLIQYYNGEERAKGNILERFSAQQFPDLHSELNLSSLELGDSALYFCASSVSGSQADTQYFGPGTRLTVL.

The chain couples TRBV2 to TRBJ2-1; 8 bases are a match to TRBD2. There are 13 residues in the CDR3. Trimming at V came to 8 bases and at J to 9 bases, leaving 9 bases not matched to a gene. Germline V gene sequence: CDR1 SNHLY, CDR2 FYNNEI. CDR3 loop: CASSVGRAGEQFF. In nucleotides, the CDR3 is TGTGCCAGCTCCGTCGGGAGGGCGGGTGAGCAGTTCTTC.

J is TRBJ1-1 and V is TRBV6-5, with 9 bases identical to TRBD1. The CDR3 spans 15 residues. Germline V gene lookup returns CDR1 MNHEY and CDR2 SVGAGI. The ends lost 0 bases at V and 9 bases at J; junction bases unmatched: 8. The CDR3 sequence: CASSYSMTGGIKAFF. The CDR3 DNA reads as TGTGCCAGCAGTTACTCAATGACAGGGGGGATTAAAGCTTTCTTT.

This chain links TRBV6-6 with TRBJ1-6; possibly TRBD1 for D (5 bases). CDR1 is MNHNY and CDR2 is SVGAGI in the germline V gene (reference sequence). This CDR3 is 11 amino acids long. The V end lost 6 bases, the J end lost 8 bases, and 5 bases lay between the germline ends. The CDR3 is CASSRDSPLHF. CDR3 nucleotides: TGTGCCAGCAGCAGGGATTCACCCCTCCACTTT.

This chain uses TRBV9 with TRBJ2-1, with 7 bases aligning to TRBD2. Germline CDR1 reads SGDLS; CDR2 reads YYNGEE. This CDR3 has 16 residues. Unmatched junction bases numbered 8, after V lost 4 bases and J lost 1 base. CDR3 region: CASSPQSGDSYNEQFF. The CDR3 DNA sequence: TGTGCCAGCAGCCCCCAGAGCGGGGATTCCTACAATGAGCAGTTCTTC.

The genes are TRBV10-3 and TRBJ2-3; tentatively, D is TRBD2 (5 bases). The V end was cut by 11 bases, the J end by 1 base, with 16 bases between. Germline assignment: CDR1 ENHRY and CDR2 SYGVKD. The CDR3 loop spans 14 amino acids. The CDR3 loop is CAGKVAGRTDTQYF. In DNA form, the CDR3 reads TGTGCCGGCAAGGTGGCGGGCCGCACAGATACGCAGTATTTT.

The rearrangement uses TRBV18 and TRBJ2-1; 8 bases are shared with TRBD2. CDR1 is KGHSH, CDR2 LQKENI, per germline. V shed 3 bases and J 3 bases; nucleotides not matched to a gene: 4. The CDR3 covers 15 residues. CDR3 DNA: TGTGCCAGCTCACCGTCCGGGACTAGCTACAATGAGCAGTTCTTC. It yields the protein CASSPSGTSYNEQFF.

V gene TRBV15 combines with J gene TRBJ2-1; maybe TRBD2 (5 bases). Trimming pared 0 bases from V and 9 bases from J, leaving 9 bases between. There are 13 residues in the CDR3. The germline V gene has CDR1 LNHNV and CDR2 YYDKDF (reference sequence). CDR3 DNA: TGTGCCACCAGCAGAGATCGCCGGGGTGAGCAGTTCTTC. Its protein product is CATSRDRRGEQFF.

The V gene is TRBV6-5, the J gene TRBJ1-5, with TRBD1 matching 7 bases. Looked up from germline, CDR1 is MNHEY and CDR2 is SVGAGI. There are 15 residues in the CDR3. J was trimmed by 2 bases and V by 3 bases; bases with no gene match: 4. CDR3 nucleotide sequence: TGTGCCAGCAGTTATTACAGGGGCCGCAATCAGCCCCAGCATTTT. It codes for CASSYYRGRNQPQHF.

This chain connects TRBV6-6 to TRBJ2-7, with 7 bases that match TRBD1. J was trimmed by 0 bases and V by 0 bases; bases with no gene match: 2. The CDR3 covers 15 residues. Germline V gene lookup returns CDR1 MNHNY and CDR2 SVGAGI (reference sequence). This CDR3 is CASSYSTGISYEQYF. The CDR3 DNA follows: TGTGCCAGCAGTTACTCGACAGGGATCTCCTACGAGCAGTACTTC.

This sequence joins TRBV30 and TRBJ1-4, with a tentative D call TRBD1 (5 bases). In germline, CDR1 is GTSNPN, CDR2 SVGIG (reference sequence). Trimming shortened V by 1 base and J by 6 bases, and 12 bases separated the two germline ends. CDR3 size: 14 residues. The CDR3 nucleotides read TGTGCCTGGAGTGGGCGTCCGGGGGATGAAAAACTGTTTTTT. This gives the protein CAWSGRPGDEKLFF.

This rearrangement joins TRBV5-4 to TRBJ2-7; TRBD1 agrees at 7 bases. The germline V gene encodes CDR1 SGHNT and CDR2 YYREEE (reference sequence). This CDR3 has 15 residues. The junction had 7 bases not matched to a gene; V was cut back by 3 bases and J by 1 base. CDR3 residues: CASSSSNRGSYEQYF. DNA for the CDR3: TGTGCCAGCAGCTCCTCCAACAGGGGATCCTACGAGCAGTACTTC.

This clone was recorded only once. The chain recombines TRBV6-6 with TRBJ1-1; D perhaps matches TRBD1 (6 bases). Germline V CDR1 and CDR2: MNHNY, SVGAGI (reference sequence). V was shortened by 7 bases and J by 1 base, with 13 bases between the two germline ends. The CDR3 loop spans 14 amino acids. CDR3 residues: CASKPTGPNTEAFF. The CDR3 bases are TGTGCCAGCAAACCGACAGGCCCGAACACTGAAGCTTTCTTT.

CDR3 nucleotide sequence: TGTGCCAGCAGCCCCGCAGGCAGTAGCACAGATACGCAGTATTTT. This translates into CASSPAGSSTDTQYF. The rearrangement links TRBV6-2 or TRBV6-3 to TRBJ2-3; D call uncertain. The germline V gene encodes CDR1 MNHEY and CDR2 SVGEGT. Trimming removed 6 bases at V and 0 bases at J, with 13 bases between. This CDR3 has 15 amino acids.

This rearrangement joins TRBV30 to TRBJ2-1; 7 bases agree with TRBD2. With 2 bases clipped from V and 1 base from J, the junction kept 2 bases outside the gene matches. This CDR3 contains 14 residues. Germline V gives CDR1 GTSNPN, CDR2 SVGIG (reference sequence). The CDR3 coding sequence is TGTGCCTGGAGTTTTAGCGGGTCCTACAATGAGCAGTTCTTC. Its translation is CAWSFSGSYNEQFF.

The chain couples TRBV24-1 to TRBJ2-7, with D maybe TRBD1 (5 bases). The length of the CDR3 is 15 residues. Trimming cost V 6 bases and J 3 bases, with 17 bases left between them. Germline-derived CDR1 and CDR2 are KGHDR and SFDVKD. The CDR3 coding sequence is TGTGCCACCAGTAAGGGGCAACTGGGGAACTACGAGCAGTACTTC. Residues: CATSKGQLGNYEQYF.

V usage is TRBV7-3 and J usage is TRBJ2-1; 13 nucleotides line up with TRBD2. CDR1 SGHTA and CDR2 FQGTGA come from the germline V gene. J gave up 10 bases and V 4 bases, and 4 bases lay outside the gene matches. The CDR3 loop spans 14 amino acids. The CDR3 DNA reads as TGTGCCAGCAGCTCAGGACTAGCGGGAGACGAGCAGTTCTTC. As protein: CASSSGLAGDEQFF.

This chain uses TRBV5-1 with TRBJ1-1; D ambiguous. The V and J ends lost 0 bases and 1 base respectively, with 7 bases between them. CDR1 SGHRS and CDR2 YFSETQ come from the germline V gene. The CDR3 is 14 amino acids. The CDR3 region is CASSLGSSNTEAFF. Here the CDR3 DNA reads TGCGCCAGCAGCTTGGGGAGCTCGAACACTGAAGCTTTCTTT.

This chain joins TRBV11-1 and TRBJ2-1; 8 bases are shared with TRBD2. Germline CDR1 SGHAT, CDR2 FQDESV (reference sequence). The junction had 6 bases not matched to a gene; V was cut back by 4 bases and J by 4 bases. This CDR3 is 15 amino acids long. The CDR3 reads CASSWGSGAYNEQFF. DNA for the CDR3: TGTGCCAGCAGCTGGGGTAGCGGGGCGTACAATGAGCAGTTCTTC.

This chain connects TRBV9 to TRBJ2-3; 8 nucleotides line up with TRBD2. Germline V lookup: CDR1 SGDLS, CDR2 YYNGEE. Trimming cost V 0 bases and J 2 bases; bases outside gene matches: 5. This CDR3 spans 16 amino acids. The CDR3 DNA sequence: TGTGCCAGCAGCGTAGTGGAAGCGGGAGCCACAGATACGCAGTATTTT. As protein: CASSVVEAGATDTQYF. Looking up the rest from reference TRBV9 and TRBJ2-3 gives the full variable domain: DSGVTQTPKHLITATGQRVTLRCSPRSGDLSVYWYQQSLDQGLQFLIQYYNGEERAKGNILERFSAQQFPDLHSELNLSSLELGDSALYFCASSVVEAGATDTQYFGPGTRLTVL.